The 27 T cell receptor beta chains in this list originate from one sample, sequenced in a study of blood T cell repertoires in COVID-19. Generated by immunoSEQ multiplex PCR, the TCRdb table keeps only in-frame clones and is missing some. The data hold roughly 200,000 clones, with roughly 80% observed a single time. Sample: peripheral blood. The source is a man between 60 and 75 years old with acute or convalescent COVID-19.

This sequence joins TRBV5-8 and TRBJ2-4, with D possibly being TRBD2 (6 bases). The CDR3 is 14 amino acids. V was pared by 1 base and J by 7 bases, with 12 bases between. Per the germline V gene, CDR1 is SGHTS and CDR2 is YDEGEE. The CDR3 DNA reads TGTGCCAGCAGCTTGACCGGGGGTCTTAACATTCAGTACTTC. It specifies CASSLTGGLNIQYF.

The chain carries TRBV3-1 (or the pseudogene TRBV3-2) and TRBJ2-7; TRBD2 matches at 7 bases. CDR1 and CDR2 from the germline V gene are LGHDT and YNNKEL (reference sequence). The CDR3 sequence is 13 residues long. V lost 5 bases and J lost 2; bases outside the gene matches: 3. CDR3 in DNA: TGTGCCAGCAGCGTAGGGACTACCTACGAGCAGTACTTC. Amino acids: CASSVGTTYEQYF.

This clone was counted between two and nine times. V is TRBV9 and J is TRBJ2-1; D is undetermined. Germline lookup yields CDR1 SGDLS and CDR2 YYNGEE. This CDR3 contains 13 residues. Trimming removed 0 bases at V and 3 bases at J, with 4 bases between. Here the CDR3 DNA reads TGTGCCAGCAGCGTAGACAGCTACAATGAGCAGTTCTTC. This sequence encodes CASSVDSYNEQFF.

The chain links TRBV5-4 to TRBJ2-2; 10 nucleotides line up with TRBD2. The germline V gene encodes CDR1 SGHNT and CDR2 YYREEE (reference sequence). The CDR3 has 14 amino acids. The trim removed 2 bases at V and 6 bases at J, leaving 1 base unmatched. The CDR3 region is CASSLAGGSGELFF. The CDR3 DNA reads as TGTGCCAGCAGCTTAGCGGGGGGGTCCGGGGAGCTGTTTTTT. Supplemented by reference TRBV5-4 and TRBJ2-2, the full variable domain reads ETGVTQSPTHLIKTRGQQVTLRCSSQSGHNTVSWYQQALGQGPQFIFQYYREEENGRGNFPPRFSGLQFPNYSSELNVNALELDDSALYLCASSLAGGSGELFFGEGSRLTVL.

This clone was seen only a few times. The J gene is TRBJ1-2, the V gene TRBV18, with D tentatively TRBD1 (6 bases). The CDR3 contains 16 residues. Germline lookup yields CDR1 KGHSH and CDR2 LQKENI. Trimming cost V 6 bases and J 7 bases, with 24 bases left between them. CDR3 DNA: TGTGCCAGCTCGCAGAACAGGGCCCCGCGGACGGTTGGCTACACCTTC. This gives the protein CASSQNRAPRTVGYTF.

This clone was picked up a small number of times. Here the CDR3 reads CASSRSTVTNTEAFF. CDR3 sequence (DNA): TGTGCCAGCAGCCGTTCAACAGTAACGAACACTGAAGCTTTCTTT. V gene TRBV7-6 combines with J gene TRBJ1-1; no definite D call. Germline CDR1 reads SGHVS; CDR2 reads FNYEAQ. The CDR3 is 15 amino acids. The germline V and J ends were trimmed by 5 bases and 1 base, with 14 bases remaining between them.

The chain carries TRBV9 and TRBJ1-2; 8 nucleotides agree with TRBD1. This CDR3 has 15 amino acids. Per germline, CDR1 SGDLS and CDR2 YYNGEE. The trim removed 1 base at V and 3 bases at J, leaving 5 bases unmatched. CDR3 protein: CASSVPTGGDYGYTF. As DNA, the CDR3 is TGTGCCAGCAGCGTACCAACAGGGGGGGACTATGGCTACACCTTC.

The genes are TRBV6-1 and TRBJ1-6, with D possibly matching TRBD1 (5 bases). From germline, CDR1 is MNHNS and CDR2 SASEGT. V was cut by 3 bases and J by 2 bases, with 8 bases left in between. The CDR3 runs 15 residues. For the CDR3, the DNA is TGTGCCAGCAGTGACGGGGGGGCCTATAATTCACCCCTCCACTTT. The encoded protein is CASSDGGAYNSPLHF.

The chain has TRBV6-5 and TRBJ2-1, with TRBD2 as a possible D gene (7 bases). There are 16 residues in the CDR3. Germline V gene sequence: CDR1 MNHEY, CDR2 SVGAGI. Between the trimmed V and J ends, which lost 2 bases and 0 bases, there was a span of 11 bases. CDR3 DNA: TGTGCCAGCAGTTACAGGGGGGGGAGCTCCTACAATGAGCAGTTCTTC. The encoded protein is CASSYRGGSSYNEQFF.

This chain connects TRBV4-3 to TRBJ2-3, with 8 nucleotides matching TRBD1. CDR1 and CDR2 from the germline V gene are LGHNA and YSLEER. The V segment lost 4 bases and the J segment 8 bases; nucleotides outside the gene matches: 8. The CDR3 spans 14 residues. The CDR3 coding sequence is TGCGCCAGCAGCCTATTGGGACAGGTCACTACGCAGTATTTT. This translates into CASSLLGQVTTQYF.

V gene TRBV9 combines with J gene TRBJ1-5, with unresolved D. V dropped 0 bases and J dropped 3 bases, with 7 bases sitting between them. CDR1 and CDR2 from the germline V gene are SGDLS and YYNGEE. The CDR3 extends over 14 amino acids. The CDR3, as DNA: TGTGCCAGCAGCGTAGACCGGGACAATCAGCCCCAGCATTTT. It specifies CASSVDRDNQPQHF.

This clone appeared a single time. The V call is TRBV24-1, the J call TRBJ2-7; the match to TRBD1 covers 9 bases. CDR3 length: 16 residues. Germline values: CDR1 KGHDR, CDR2 SFDVKD. Trimming took 2 bases from V and 1 from J; bases not matched to a gene: 5. The CDR3 nucleotides are TGTGCCACCAGTGATTCCGTCGGACAGGGGTCCTACGAGCAGTACTTC. Translating gives CATSDSVGQGSYEQYF.

The chain combines TRBV16 with TRBJ2-3; TRBD2 might be the D (5 bases). From germline, CDR1 is KGHSY and CDR2 FQNENV. Trimming took 0 bases from V and 3 from J, leaving 10 bases between them. There are 15 residues in the CDR3. Written as DNA, the CDR3 is TGTGCCAGCAGCCAATCTAGGAGGAATACAGATACGCAGTATTTT. This codes for CASSQSRRNTDTQYF. The full variable domain, completed using reference TRBV16 and TRBJ2-3, is GEEVAQTPKHLVRGEGQKAKLYCAPIKGHSYVFWYQQVLKNEFKFLISFQNENVFDETGMPKERFSAKCLPNSPCSLEIQATKLEDSAVYFCASSQSRRNTDTQYFGPGTRLTVL.

V is TRBV7-8 and J is TRBJ2-3; tentative D call: TRBD2 (5 bases). CDR1 is SGHVS and CDR2 is FQNEAQ in the germline V gene. Trimming took off 5 bases at V and 3 bases at J, with 12 bases between the two ends. The CDR3 length is 14 residues. Written as DNA, the CDR3 is TGTGCCAGCAGCGCGGACTGGTCGACAGATACGCAGTATTTT. Its translation is CASSADWSTDTQYF.

The rearrangement links TRBV29-1 to TRBJ1-2; TRBD1 matches 8 bases. The CDR3 loop spans 13 amino acids. CDR1 and CDR2 (germline): SQVTM, ANQGSEA. J gave up 3 bases and V 3 bases, and 3 bases lay outside the gene matches. This CDR3 is CSVDPGQDYGYTF. The CDR3 region has the DNA TGCAGCGTTGACCCGGGACAGGACTATGGCTACACCTTC.

V is TRBV5-6 and J is TRBJ2-6; 7 bases map to TRBD1. The junction had 10 bases not matched to a gene; V was cut back by 0 bases and J by 1 base. This CDR3 has 19 residues. Germline V lookup: CDR1 SGHDT, CDR2 YYEEEE. CDR3 DNA: TGTGCCAGCAGCTTGGGGGAGACAGGGTTGGGTTCTGGGGCCAACGTCCTGACTTTC. Protein sequence: CASSLGETGLGSGANVLTF.

This sequence joins TRBV10-3 and TRBJ2-1; TRBD2 agrees at 8 bases. V trimming: 3 bases; J trimming: 1 base; junction bases outside the gene matches: 5. The CDR3 is 16 amino acids. Germline CDR1 ENHRY, CDR2 SYGVKD. This CDR3 is CAISDPSGRSYNEQFF. The CDR3 bases are TGTGCCATCAGTGACCCCAGCGGGAGATCCTACAATGAGCAGTTCTTC.

The chain carries TRBV4-3 and TRBJ2-1, with 13 bases lining up with TRBD2. The V gene's germline CDR1 is LGHNA and CDR2 YSLEER. The CDR3 is made up of 22 amino acids. The trim removed 2 bases at V and 4 bases at J, leaving 20 bases unmatched. The CDR3 loop reads CASSQTYPGGLAGASYYNEQFF. For the CDR3, the DNA is TGCGCCAGCAGCCAAACATATCCTGGAGGACTAGCGGGGGCCAGTTATTACAATGAGCAGTTCTTC.

The V call is TRBV9, the J call TRBJ1-2; no reliable D call. Germline-derived CDR1 and CDR2 are SGDLS and YYNGEE. V dropped 0 bases and J dropped 6 bases, with 12 bases sitting between them. The CDR3 totals 14 residues. The CDR3 nucleotides are TGTGCCAGCAGCGTAGGAAGTAGGGAGGATGGCTACACCTTC. Amino acids: CASSVGSREDGYTF.

This chain links TRBV19 with TRBJ2-6; 7 nucleotides match TRBD1. Germline lookup yields CDR1 LNHDA and CDR2 SQIVND (reference sequence). V lost 7 bases, J lost 4 bases, and 10 bases stayed unmatched. The CDR3 length is 16 residues. This CDR3 is CASISRKGAGANVLTF. The CDR3 coding sequence is TGTGCCAGTATCTCCCGGAAGGGGGCAGGGGCCAACGTCCTGACTTTC.

The chain employs TRBV6-5 and TRBJ1-2; D not resolved. The CDR3 covers 13 residues. CDR1 MNHEY and CDR2 SVGAGI come from the germline V gene. Trimming pared 4 bases from V and 6 bases from J, leaving 12 bases between. The CDR3 sequence: CASSSPAVDGYTF. In DNA, the CDR3 is TGTGCCAGCAGTTCCCCCGCAGTGGATGGCTACACCTTC.

The chain combines TRBV2 with TRBJ2-2, with 7 bases matching TRBD1. There are 12 residues in the CDR3. V dropped 6 bases and J dropped 10; count of bases not matched to a gene: 5. Germline CDR1 and CDR2: SNHLY and FYNNEI. The CDR3 is CASRYTGEELFF. The CDR3 region has the DNA TGTGCCAGCAGGTACACAGGGGAGGAGCTGTTTTTT.

The chain recombines TRBV3-1 (or the pseudogene TRBV3-2) with TRBJ2-7; 8 bases align to TRBD2. Germline V lookup: CDR1 LGHDT, CDR2 YNNKEL (reference sequence). The CDR3 totals 16 residues. The junction had 13 bases not matched to a gene; V was cut back by 4 bases and J by 5 bases. Here the CDR3 reads CASSPSASGGAHEQYF. In DNA form, the CDR3 reads TGTGCCAGCAGCCCCTCCGCCTCCGGGGGGGCACACGAGCAGTACTTC.

The V call is TRBV6-4, the J call TRBJ2-3; 12 bases agree with TRBD1. V lost 2 bases to trimming and J lost 4 bases; unmatched junction nucleotides: 4. Germline V lookup: CDR1 MRHNA, CDR2 SNTAGT. The CDR3 is 16 amino acids. The CDR3 region is CASSDPGQGASDTQYF. CDR3 sequence (DNA): TGTGCCAGCAGTGACCCGGGACAGGGGGCCTCAGATACGCAGTATTTT.

Regarding this clone: Other DNA variants within this sample encode the same CDR3. The chain employs TRBV27 and TRBJ1-2; 10 positions agree with TRBD1. Germline assignment: CDR1 MNHEY and CDR2 SMNVEV (reference sequence). V gave up 5 bases and J gave up 4 bases; unmatched junction bases: 1. The CDR3 totals 13 residues. The CDR3 sequence is CASSRQGAYGYTF. In nucleotides, the CDR3 is TGTGCCAGCAGTCGACAGGGGGCCTATGGCTACACCTTC.

This rearrangement joins TRBV5-1 to TRBJ2-5; 8 nucleotides line up with TRBD2. V lost 0 bases and J lost 5; bases outside the gene matches: 6. CDR3 length equals 15 residues. Germline V CDR1 and CDR2: SGHRS, YFSETQ. CDR3 DNA: TGCGCCAGCAGCTTGGGACTACCGGGGGGGGAGACCCAGTACTTC. Translation: CASSLGLPGGETQYF.

This chain connects TRBV15 to TRBJ2-7; 12 bases match TRBD2. Germline loops: CDR1 LNHNV, CDR2 YYDKDF (reference sequence). Losses at the gene ends were 1 base for V and 5 bases for J; bases not matched to a gene: 3. The CDR3 totals 15 residues. CDR3 protein: CATSRATSGSHEQYF. CDR3 coding DNA: TGTGCCACCAGCAGAGCGACTAGCGGGAGCCACGAGCAGTACTTC. Complete variable domain (other parts from reference TRBV15 and TRBJ2-7): DAMVIQNPRYQVTQFGKPVTLSCSQTLNHNVMYWYQQKSSQAPKLLFHYYDKDFNNEADTPDNFQSRRPNTSFCFLDIRSPGLGDTAMYLCATSRATSGSHEQYFGPGTRLTVT.